One and the same sample provided the 10 T cell receptor beta chains below, sequenced in a study of blood T cell repertoires in COVID-19 (dated by TCRdb to 2019 to 2021). The library came from the immunoSEQ multiplex PCR assay. TCRdb took over this immuneACCESS table, retaining in-frame rearrangements with V and J assigned. Such tables are incomplete; in checked studies, under half of the missing clones stem from an unresolved V gene, and the remainder is unexplained. This sample gives 95,000 to 100,000 clones in total; approximately 89% of them show up just once. The ten most abundant clones make up about 9.9% of the sample. The sequenced sample was peripheral blood. These receptors came from a woman aged 30 to 39 with acute or convalescent COVID-19.

The chain is built from TRBV18 and TRBJ1-2; perhaps TRBD1 as D (6 bases). Deletions cut 2 bases from V and 4 bases from J, with 14 bases between. Germline lookup yields CDR1 KGHSH and CDR2 LQKENI. The CDR3 is 15 amino acids. CDR3 amino acids: CASSPGGSTIYGYTF. The DNA for the CDR3 is TGTGCCAGCTCACCAGGGGGCTCGACTATCTATGGCTACACCTTC. Complete variable domain (other parts from reference TRBV18 and TRBJ1-2): NAGVMQNPRHLVRRRGQEARLRCSPMKGHSHVYWYRQLPEEGLKFMVYLQKENIIDESGMPKERFSAEFPKEGPSILRIQQVVRGDSAAYFCASSPGGSTIYGYTFGSGTRLTVV.

The V call is TRBV3-1 (or the pseudogene TRBV3-2), the J call TRBJ1-2; D call uncertain. V was shortened by 4 bases and J by 8 bases, with 14 bases between the two germline ends. This CDR3 has 13 residues. In germline, CDR1 is LGHDT, CDR2 YNNKEL (reference sequence). The CDR3 loop reads CASSPRRSMGYTF. The DNA of the CDR3 is TGTGCCAGCAGCCCACGTAGGAGCATGGGCTACACCTTC.

This sequence joins TRBV27 and TRBJ1-3, with D possibly TRBD1 on 6 matching bases. Trimming pared 2 bases from V and 2 bases from J, leaving 10 bases between. The CDR3 has 15 residues. Germline values: CDR1 MNHEY, CDR2 SMNVEV (reference sequence). CDR3: CASSLAPGAGNTIYF. CDR3 sequence (DNA): TGTGCCAGCAGTTTAGCCCCAGGGGCTGGAAACACCATATATTTT.

The chain is built from TRBV6-5 and TRBJ2-3; TRBD1 is a possible D gene (6 bases). Germline V gene lookup returns CDR1 MNHEY and CDR2 SVGAGI. The length of the CDR3 is 13 residues. Deletions cut 6 bases from V and 4 bases from J, with 11 bases between. CDR3 loop: CASRKQGADTQYF. CDR3 nucleotides: TGTGCCAGCAGAAAACAGGGCGCAGATACGCAGTATTTT.

This rearrangement joins TRBV28 to TRBJ2-7, with 7 positions matching TRBD1. J was trimmed by 3 bases and V by 5 bases; bases with no gene match: 7. Germline values: CDR1 MDHEN, CDR2 SYDVKM. The CDR3 contains 14 residues. The CDR3 sequence is CASSPLTGLYEQYF. The CDR3 DNA follows: TGTGCCAGCAGTCCCCTGACAGGGCTCTACGAGCAGTACTTC.

This chain connects TRBV11-2 to TRBJ1-1, with 7 bases aligning to TRBD1. Germline CDR1 and CDR2: SGHAT and FQNNGV. The CDR3 runs 15 residues. The trim removed 0 bases at V and 0 bases at J, leaving 1 base unmatched. As DNA, the CDR3 is TGTGCCAGCAGCTTAGAAGGGACAGTGAACACTGAAGCTTTCTTT. This gives the protein CASSLEGTVNTEAFF.

The chain has TRBV19 and TRBJ2-7; 7 bases are shared with TRBD2. CDR1 is LNHDA, CDR2 SQIVND, per germline (reference sequence). V shed 7 bases, J shed 5 bases, and the junction held 14 bases outside the gene matches. The CDR3 contains 15 residues. CDR3 nucleotides: TGTGCCAGTACCCCAAGGGGCCTCCGGGGGGACGAGCAGTACTTC. Translation: CASTPRGLRGDEQYF.

The V gene is TRBV7-3, the J gene TRBJ2-2; TRBD2 is a possible D gene (5 bases). The V end lost 3 bases, the J end lost 0 bases, and 11 bases lay between the germline ends. This CDR3 has 16 amino acids. From germline, CDR1 is SGHTA and CDR2 FQGTGA. This chain's CDR3 is CASSFQPGTNTGELFF. The CDR3 DNA sequence: TGTGCCAGCAGCTTTCAACCGGGGACGAACACCGGGGAGCTGTTTTTT.

This clone appeared a single time. The rearrangement links TRBV10-3 to TRBJ2-7; no firm D call. V lost 4 bases, J lost 2 bases, and 6 bases lay in between. The germline CDR1 and CDR2 sequences are ENHRY and SYGVKD. The CDR3 contains 12 residues. Here the CDR3 DNA reads TGTGCCATCAGTGGACAAGCCTACGAGCAGTACTTC. Its translation is CAISGQAYEQYF.

This rearrangement joins TRBV29-1 to TRBJ2-3; 7 bases align to TRBD2. CDR3 length equals 16 residues. J gave up 3 bases and V 4 bases, and 13 bases lay outside the gene matches. Germline CDR1 SQVTM, CDR2 ANQGSEA. The CDR3 coding sequence is TGCAGCGTTGGGGGCGTGGGGGGGAGGAGGACAGATACGCAGTATTTT. Translating it yields CSVGGVGGRRTDTQYF.